One sample yielded the 20 T cell receptor beta chains listed below, sequenced in a study of identifying expanded T cells in peripheral blood. TCRdb's table, derived via immunoSEQ multiplex PCR, lists solely in-frame clones and lacks some. The sample shows 80,000 to 95,000 clones, about nine tenths of them seen only once. Sequencing input: blood. These receptors were collected from a person aged 18 to 75 in good health.

This clone appeared once. The V call is TRBV5-4, the J call TRBJ2-7, with 9 bases matching TRBD1. The V gene end was trimmed by 3 bases and the J gene end by 5 bases; junction bases not matched to a gene: 9. This CDR3 spans 15 amino acids. Germline CDR1 SGHNT, CDR2 YYREEE (reference sequence). CDR3 loop: CASSSDPGTGNEQYF. The CDR3 coding sequence is TGTGCCAGCAGCTCGGACCCAGGGACAGGGAACGAGCAGTACTTC.

The rearrangement links TRBV7-2 to TRBJ2-3, with D possibly TRBD1 on 6 matching bases. V gave up 1 base and J gave up 6 bases, with 11 bases separating them. The CDR3 consists of 14 residues. Germline CDR1 and CDR2: SGHTA and FQGNSA. The CDR3, as DNA: TGTGCCAGCAGCTTAGGTGGGGGCTGGGATACGCAGTATTTT. Its translation: CASSLGGGWDTQYF.

V is TRBV5-1 and J is TRBJ1-3; 8 bases align to TRBD1. Germline CDR1 and CDR2: SGHRS and YFSETQ. With V trimmed by 5 bases and J by 2 bases, 3 bases remained unmatched. The CDR3 sequence is 14 residues long. The CDR3 coding sequence is TGCGCCAGCAGACTGGACAGGGCTGGAAACACCATATATTTT. Its translation: CASRLDRAGNTIYF.

The genes are TRBV5-5 and TRBJ1-1, with D uncertain. CDR3 length equals 16 residues. The V gene's germline CDR1 is SGHKS and CDR2 YYEKEE (reference sequence). Trimming shortened V by 0 bases and J by 0 bases, and 12 bases separated the two germline ends. This chain's CDR3 is CASSLAGAVMNTEAFF. The CDR3 region has the DNA TGTGCCAGCAGCTTGGCCGGAGCTGTTATGAACACTGAAGCTTTCTTT.

The J gene is TRBJ1-5, the V gene TRBV28; 8 positions agree with TRBD1. This CDR3 has 17 residues. Germline assignment: CDR1 MDHEN and CDR2 SYDVKM. J gave up 1 base and V 4 bases, and 9 bases lay outside the gene matches. CDR3 nucleotides: TGTGCCAGCAGTTCAGTCCAGGGGGCGAGGAGCAATCAGCCCCAGCATTTT. Translating it yields CASSSVQGARSNQPQHF.

The chain employs TRBV15 and TRBJ1-2; possibly TRBD1 for D (5 bases). The CDR3 is made up of 16 amino acids. Per the germline V gene, CDR1 is LNHNV and CDR2 is YYDKDF (reference sequence). V lost 1 base and J lost 4, with 16 bases in between. The CDR3 sequence: CATSRGPSQASYGYTF. The CDR3 DNA sequence: TGTGCCACCAGCAGAGGACCGTCACAGGCGAGCTATGGCTACACCTTC.

This clone was observed once. In DNA form, the CDR3 reads TGCGCCAGCTCGTCCGAAGGGACTAGCGGGGTAGTATATCGCGGTGAGCAGTTCTTC. This sequence encodes CASSSEGTSGVVYRGEQFF. The chain carries TRBV5-1 and TRBJ2-1; 13 bases are shared with TRBD2. The germline V gene encodes CDR1 SGHRS and CDR2 YFSETQ. V gave up 7 bases and J gave up 9 bases; unmatched junction bases: 22. The CDR3 totals 19 residues.

This chain joins TRBV19 and TRBJ1-4, with D hard to call. The CDR3 covers 17 residues. With 1 base removed from V and 0 bases from J, the gap between germline ends came to 12 bases. Germline V gene lookup returns CDR1 LNHDA and CDR2 SQIVND (reference sequence). DNA for the CDR3: TGTGCCAGTAGTATAGCATTCTCCGGGGCAACTAATGAAAAACTGTTTTTT. This codes for CASSIAFSGATNEKLFF. Looking up the rest from reference TRBV19 and TRBJ1-4 gives the full variable domain: DGGITQSPKYLFRKEGQNVTLSCEQNLNHDAMYWYRQDPGQGLRLIYYSQIVNDFQKGDIAEGYSVSREKKESFPLTVTSAQKNPTAFYLCASSIAFSGATNEKLFFGSGTQLSVL.

The chain uses TRBV4-1 and TRBJ2-3; D call uncertain. Germline CDR1 is MGHRA and CDR2 is YSYEKL. Trimming cost V 3 bases and J 5 bases, with 6 bases left between them. This CDR3 region has 12 residues. CDR3 amino acids: CASSHPLDTQYF. The CDR3 DNA reads TGCGCCAGCAGCCACCCTCTAGATACGCAGTATTTT.

V and J are TRBV4-1 and TRBJ2-6, with D possibly TRBD1 on 5 matching bases. Trimming removed 3 bases from V and 9 bases from J, with 15 bases in between. The CDR3 is 15 residues long. CDR1 is MGHRA and CDR2 is YSYEKL in the germline V gene. The CDR3 reads CASSHPGRQFNVLTF. The CDR3 DNA follows: TGCGCCAGCAGCCATCCCGGGCGACAGTTCAACGTCCTGACTTTC.

This clone came up once. This sequence joins TRBV30 and TRBJ2-1; D is unclear. With 2 bases removed from V and 1 base from J, the gap between germline ends came to 6 bases. The CDR3 has 13 amino acids. Germline V gives CDR1 GTSNPN, CDR2 SVGIG (reference sequence). CDR3 protein: CAWSTGSYNEQFF. CDR3 nucleotide sequence: TGTGCCTGGAGTACCGGTTCCTACAATGAGCAGTTCTTC.

The chain links TRBV21-1 to TRBJ2-1; no DNA check was done on the table's D call, TRBD2. TRBV21-1 is a pseudogene locus. This CDR3 region has 18 residues. The CDR3 is CASSKVTAGEISYNEQFF. For the CDR3, the DNA is TGTGCCAGCAGCAAAGTTACCGCGGGAGAAATCTCCTACAATGAGCAGTTCTTC.

The chain recombines TRBV6-1 with TRBJ2-7; D perhaps matches TRBD1 (6 bases). The CDR3 totals 15 residues. CDR1 and CDR2 (germline): MNHNS, SASEGT. Trimming cost V 6 bases and J 0 bases, with 15 bases left between them. CDR3 region: CASSRLDSHSYEQYF. The CDR3 DNA follows: TGTGCCAGCAGCCGCCTGGACAGTCACTCCTACGAGCAGTACTTC.

For this clone: One end of the junction is discordant with germline, which a read error may explain. Other DNA sequences in the same sample also yield this CDR3. The chain uses TRBV4-1 and TRBJ2-3; TRBD2 matches 7 bases. This CDR3 comprises 15 residues. CDR1 is MGHRA, CDR2 YSYEKL, per germline. The CDR3 spells CASSQDGGGTDTQYF. In nucleotides, the CDR3 is TGCGCCAGCAGTCAAGATGGGGGGGGCACAGATACGCAGTATTTT.

This clone is medium-sized by share. The V gene is TRBV4-1, the J gene TRBJ2-2; D perhaps matches TRBD2 (5 bases). The CDR3 sequence is 16 residues long. Trimming stripped 3 bases from V and 8 bases from J, with 19 bases between. Germline V lookup: CDR1 MGHRA, CDR2 YSYEKL. CDR3 sequence (DNA): TGCGCCAGCAGCCAGACCGACGGCGCCCGAGGGGGGGAGCTGTTTTTT. Translating gives CASSQTDGARGGELFF.

The gene calls are TRBV7-8 and TRBJ1-1; 7 bases match TRBD1. This CDR3 spans 13 amino acids. Trimming cost V 3 bases and J 4 bases; bases outside gene matches: 2. Germline CDR1 is SGHVS and CDR2 is FQNEAQ. CDR3 DNA: TGTGCCAGCAGCTTGACAGGGAGCACTGAAGCTTTCTTT. It translates to CASSLTGSTEAFF.

The rearrangement joins TRBV30 to TRBJ1-4; the match to TRBD1 covers 7 bases. The germline V gene has CDR1 GTSNPN and CDR2 SVGIG (reference sequence). The J segment lost 13 bases and the V segment lost 7 bases, leaving 15 bases of the junction unmatched. The CDR3 has 13 amino acids. CDR3: CAFRGSLSGGLFF. CDR3 sequence (DNA): TGTGCCTTCCGCGGCAGCCTCTCAGGGGGACTGTTTTTT.

The chain links TRBV9 to TRBJ1-5; D unresolved. There are 14 residues in the CDR3. Trimming removed 0 bases at V and 1 base at J, with 5 bases between. Per the germline V gene, CDR1 is SGDLS and CDR2 is YYNGEE. In DNA, the CDR3 is TGTGCCAGCAGCGTAGCAGACAGCAATCAGCCCCAGCATTTT. This translates into CASSVADSNQPQHF. Full variable domain (rest looked up from reference TRBV9 and TRBJ1-5): DSGVTQTPKHLITATGQRVTLRCSPRSGDLSVYWYQQSLDQGLQFLIQYYNGEERAKGNILERFSAQQFPDLHSELNLSSLELGDSALYFCASSVADSNQPQHFGDGTRLSIL.

The genes are TRBV20-1 and TRBJ2-7; D ambiguous. Trimming took 6 bases from V and 6 from J, leaving 12 bases between them. CDR3 size: 11 residues. The germline V gene encodes CDR1 DFQATT and CDR2 SNEGSKA (reference sequence). Here the CDR3 DNA reads TGCAGTGCCGCTCTCATTCTCGAGCAGTACTTC. Amino acid sequence: CSAALILEQYF.

CDR3 in DNA: TGCGCCAGCAGTGAGTGGGGAGGTCTCGAGACCCAGTACTTC. Protein sequence: CASSEWGGLETQYF. The V gene is TRBV10-2, the J gene TRBJ2-5; maybe TRBD2 (6 bases). Trimming removed 1 base at V and 5 bases at J, with 11 bases between. Germline V gives CDR1 WSHSY, CDR2 SAAADI. The CDR3 sequence is 14 residues long.